Here is one T cell receptor beta chain with its context. Antigen specificity is unknown. This may arise from a read error, as a much more abundant clone is one base away. Study results and caveats: Tumor memory CD4+ T cell TCR gene usage was found to cluster with blood and lymph node memory CD4+ cells and with lymph node naive CD4+ cells.

The CDR3 length is 16 residues. Germline V gene sequence: CDR1 SGHRS, CDR2 YFSETQ. TCRdb recomputed calls from the 5' RACE reads with MiXCR, one row per CDR3 protein. The table lists about 42,000 distinct CDR3 sequences, 30% of them singletons. The receptor's source is a female donor with breast cancer. V and J are TRBV5-1 and TRBJ2-6; D possibly corresponds to TRBD1 (5 bases). Input material: tumor-infiltrating memory CD4+ T cells sorted from the breast tumor. The subset is: memory CD4+ T cells, CD4+CD45RO+CD25-. The CDR3 loop is CASSLDTHSGADVLTF. The CDR3 nucleotides are TGCGCCAGCAGCCTGGACACACACTCTGGGGCCGACGTCCTGACTTTC.